Following are 27 T cell receptor beta chains from one sample sequenced in a study of cytomegalovirus exposure and HLA in healthy donors. PCR involved 60 Vbeta and 13 Jbeta primers. Sequencing was performed with immunoSEQ multiplex PCR; in TCRdb, only in-frame clones are kept and a portion is missing. The sample has more than 100,000 clones, around four fifths seen once. Sequencing used PBMCs. The origin of the receptors is a woman aged 40 to 50 in good health and CMV-seronegative.

The chain couples TRBV10-3 to TRBJ2-2; possible D gene TRBD1, 5 bases. The CDR3 has 12 amino acids. V was shortened by 10 bases and J by 6 bases, with 12 bases between the two germline ends. Per germline, CDR1 ENHRY and CDR2 SYGVKD. CDR3 protein: CATQGSAGELFF. Written as DNA, the CDR3 is TGTGCCACCCAGGGATCAGCCGGGGAGCTGTTTTTT.

The chain joins TRBV5-1 to TRBJ2-4, with 7 positions matching TRBD2. The CDR3 runs 16 residues. V was clipped by 3 bases and J by 1 base; unmatched bases: 7. Germline V lookup: CDR1 SGHRS, CDR2 YFSETQ. CDR3 loop: CASSSTWGGAKNIQYF. The CDR3 DNA follows: TGCGCCAGCAGCTCCACTTGGGGGGGGGCCAAAAACATTCAGTACTTC.

This clone was seen more than once but under ten times. This chain connects TRBV4-2 to TRBJ2-3, with 8 nucleotides matching TRBD1. The CDR3 totals 15 residues. CDR1 is LGHNA and CDR2 is YNFKEQ in the germline V gene. The trim removed 2 bases at V and 5 bases at J, leaving 6 bases unmatched. This chain's CDR3 is CASSQPGQGGDTQYF. As DNA, the CDR3 is TGTGCCAGCAGCCAACCAGGACAGGGTGGAGATACGCAGTATTTT.

The V call is TRBV27, the J call TRBJ1-5; 11 bases agree with TRBD1. The trim removed 6 bases at V and 6 bases at J, leaving 13 bases unmatched. This CDR3 is 17 amino acids long. Germline lookup yields CDR1 MNHEY and CDR2 SMNVEV (reference sequence). For the CDR3, the DNA is TGTGCCAGCAGCAACTTACCTCGGACAGGGGGCAGTCAGCCCCAGCATTTT. Protein product: CASSNLPRTGGSQPQHF.

This chain uses TRBV6-6 with TRBJ1-1, with D possibly matching TRBD1 (5 bases). CDR1 MNHNY and CDR2 SVGAGI come from the germline V gene (reference sequence). The V end lost 2 bases, the J end lost 3 bases, and 7 bases lay between the germline ends. This CDR3 region has 13 residues. For the CDR3, the DNA is TGTGCCAGCAGTTACCGGGACTACACTGAAGCTTTCTTT. Translating it yields CASSYRDYTEAFF.

This clone has only a few counts. The CDR3: CASSPPMRETQYF. The CDR3 nucleotides read TGTGCCAGCAGCCCCCCCATGCGGGAGACCCAGTACTTC. The gene calls are TRBV5-4 and TRBJ2-5; D not resolved. The CDR3 runs 13 residues. The germline V gene has CDR1 SGHNT and CDR2 YYREEE (reference sequence). V lost 4 bases, J lost 5 bases, and 12 bases lay in between.

This chain uses TRBV13 with TRBJ1-1; 7 bases map to TRBD1. CDR3 size: 19 residues. Germline lookup yields CDR1 PRHDT and CDR2 FYEKMQ (reference sequence). V lost 5 bases, J lost 2 bases, and 20 bases stayed unmatched. The CDR3, as DNA: TGTGCCAGCAGCCCCATTACCCCATCAGACAGGGTGCGCAACACTGAAGCTTTCTTT. Protein sequence: CASSPITPSDRVRNTEAFF.

This chain joins TRBV21-1 and TRBJ1-1. TRBV21-1 is a documented pseudogene. The CDR3 has 16 amino acids. CDR3 nucleotides: TGTGCCAGCGTTTTCCTCCGAGGGAGACGGGCCACTGAAGCTTTCTTT. This encodes CASVFLRGRRATEAFF.

V gene TRBV28 combines with J gene TRBJ1-6; TRBD1 agrees at 9 bases. The CDR3 is made up of 19 amino acids. J gave up 9 bases and V 2 bases, and 17 bases lay outside the gene matches. Germline loops: CDR1 MDHEN, CDR2 SYDVKM. The CDR3: CASSLGQWGRTGAPSPLHF. For the CDR3, the DNA is TGTGCCAGCAGTTTAGGTCAATGGGGCCGGACAGGGGCTCCTTCACCCCTCCACTTT. The full variable domain, its missing parts supplied by reference TRBV28 and TRBJ1-6, is DVKVTQSSRYLVKRTGEKVFLECVQDMDHENMFWYRQDPGLGLRLIYFSYDVKMKEKGDIPEGYSVSREKKERFSLILESASTNQTSMYLCASSLGQWGRTGAPSPLHFGNGTRLTVT.

This chain connects TRBV2 to TRBJ1-1; D is unresolved. Per the germline V gene, CDR1 is SNHLY and CDR2 is FYNNEI. This CDR3 region has 13 residues. Deletions cut 6 bases from V and 5 bases from J, with 13 bases between. This CDR3 is CASSSGPRTEAFF. In DNA form, the CDR3 reads TGTGCCAGCAGCTCCGGCCCGAGGACTGAAGCTTTCTTT.

The chain links TRBV7-3 to TRBJ2-2, with D perhaps TRBD1 (6 bases). V lost 3 bases and J 6 bases, leaving 29 bases between the germline ends. CDR3 length equals 20 residues. Looked up from germline, CDR1 is SGHTA and CDR2 is FQGTGA. The CDR3: CASSFPQRPAIEGDAGELFF. Here the CDR3 DNA reads TGTGCCAGCAGCTTCCCACAAAGACCAGCAATTGAGGGGGACGCCGGGGAGCTGTTTTTT.

The J gene is TRBJ2-3, the V gene TRBV25-1, with D perhaps TRBD2 (7 bases). V dropped 2 bases and J dropped 1 base, with 13 bases sitting between them. Per germline, CDR1 MGHDK and CDR2 SYGVNS. This CDR3 contains 16 residues. CDR3 in DNA: TGTGCCAGCAGTGAAGATGGCGGGGGCCGCACAGATACGCAGTATTTT. Translated: CASSEDGGGRTDTQYF.

V usage is TRBV5-1 and J usage is TRBJ2-3; 9 bases line up with TRBD2. Germline loops: CDR1 SGHRS, CDR2 YFSETQ. The CDR3 is 16 residues long. Unmatched junction bases numbered 2, after V lost 0 bases and J lost 0 bases. The CDR3 protein is CASSLASGASTDTQYF. The CDR3 coding sequence is TGCGCCAGCAGCTTGGCTAGCGGGGCAAGCACAGATACGCAGTATTTT.

The rearrangement links TRBV18 to TRBJ2-7; TRBD2 might be the D (5 bases). The CDR3 runs to 14 residues. From germline, CDR1 is KGHSH and CDR2 LQKENI. Trimming pared 3 bases from V and 1 base from J, leaving 10 bases between. The CDR3 here is CASSPIRGSYEQYF. CDR3 sequence (DNA): TGTGCCAGCTCACCGATCCGGGGATCCTACGAGCAGTACTTC.

This chain joins TRBV19 and TRBJ2-2, with TRBD2 identical over 7 bases. Germline lookup yields CDR1 LNHDA and CDR2 SQIVND (reference sequence). There are 14 residues in the CDR3. Trimming took 7 bases from V and 5 from J; bases not matched to a gene: 7. CDR3 in DNA: TGTGCCAGTAATAGTCGGGGGGAGACCGGGGAGCTGTTTTTT. This codes for CASNSRGETGELFF.

This chain links TRBV7-8 with TRBJ1-3; D is ambiguous. With 1 base removed from V and 6 bases from J, the gap between germline ends came to 13 bases. The length of the CDR3 is 15 residues. Germline V gene sequence: CDR1 SGHVS, CDR2 FQNEAQ. The CDR3 loop reads CASSLEPAAENTIYF. The DNA of the CDR3 is TGTGCCAGCAGCTTAGAGCCAGCTGCGGAAAACACCATATATTTT.

V and J are TRBV5-1 and TRBJ1-4; D might be TRBD1 (6 bases). Trimming cost V 8 bases and J 3 bases, with 14 bases left between them. Germline values: CDR1 SGHRS, CDR2 YFSETQ. There are 14 residues in the CDR3. The CDR3 nucleotides read TGCGCCAGTAATGCGGGGGCTCCTAATGAAAAACTGTTTTTT. Translated, it gives CASNAGAPNEKLFF. The variable domain in full, completed from reference TRBV5-1 and TRBJ1-4, reads KAGVTQTPRYLIKTRGQQVTLSCSPISGHRSVSWYQQTPGQGLQFLFEYFSETQRNKGNFPGRFSGRQFSNSRSEMNVSTLELGDSALYLCASNAGAPNEKLFFGSGTQLSVL.

The count of this clone is one. The chain has TRBV4-2 and TRBJ1-4; D may be TRBD1 (6 bases). Per germline, CDR1 LGHNA and CDR2 YNFKEQ. This CDR3 is 15 amino acids long. Between the trimmed V and J ends, which lost 2 bases and 5 bases, there was a span of 12 bases. The CDR3 reads CASSQQGRRNEKLFF. CDR3 coding DNA: TGTGCCAGCAGCCAACAGGGGCGAAGAAATGAAAAACTGTTTTTT.

This rearrangement joins TRBV10-3 to TRBJ1-5; 7 bases line up with TRBD1. With V trimmed by 0 bases and J by 4 bases, 6 bases remained unmatched. Germline V gene data show CDR1 as ENHRY and CDR2 as SYGVKD. The CDR3 has 16 amino acids. This chain's CDR3 is CAISESGAGGNQPQHF. The CDR3 bases are TGTGCCATCAGTGAGTCAGGGGCAGGGGGAAATCAGCCCCAGCATTTT.

The gene calls are TRBV29-1 and TRBJ2-5, with 8 bases lining up with TRBD1. The J call may be wrong; the DNA end is better matched by TRBJ2-7. This CDR3 region has 14 residues. From germline, CDR1 is SQVTM and CDR2 ANQGSEA. CDR3 DNA sequence: TGCAGCGTTGAAGAGGGGACAGGCCCCTACGAGCAGTACTTC. It specifies CSVEEGTGPYEQYF.

The rearrangement joins TRBV5-1 to TRBJ1-6; the D is unclear. The CDR3 sequence is 13 residues long. V shed 4 bases and J shed 7 bases, with 9 bases lying between them. Germline CDR1 SGHRS, CDR2 YFSETQ. The DNA of the CDR3 is TGCGCCAGCAGCCCCTTGGCCAATTCACCCCTCCACTTT. Translating gives CASSPLANSPLHF.

This chain connects TRBV5-8 to TRBJ1-5; 9 nucleotides line up with TRBD1. The V segment lost 1 base and the J segment 1 base; nucleotides outside the gene matches: 3. The CDR3 sequence is 16 residues long. Germline V gene sequence: CDR1 SGHTS, CDR2 YDEGEE. The CDR3 loop reads CASSLHRGLSNQPQHF. The CDR3 bases are TGTGCCAGCAGCTTGCACAGGGGGCTGAGCAATCAGCCCCAGCATTTT.

This chain links TRBV18 with TRBJ1-5, with D possibly matching TRBD1 (5 bases). V dropped 1 base and J dropped 1 base, with 8 bases sitting between them. This CDR3 is 15 amino acids long. Germline CDR1 KGHSH, CDR2 LQKENI. The CDR3 region has the DNA TGTGCCAGCTCACCACTAACAGGAAGCAATCAGCCCCAGCATTTT. Amino acids: CASSPLTGSNQPQHF.

The chain employs TRBV7-9 and TRBJ2-3; TRBD2 matches 14 bases. Germline assignment: CDR1 SEHNR and CDR2 FQNEAQ (reference sequence). With 5 bases clipped from V and 1 base from J, the junction kept 2 bases outside the gene matches. The CDR3 consists of 16 residues. CDR3 amino acids: CASSRGLAGGTDTQYF. The CDR3 DNA reads TGTGCCAGCAGCCGGGGACTAGCGGGGGGCACAGATACGCAGTATTTT.

V is TRBV6-5 and J is TRBJ1-5; TRBD1 matches 8 bases. Losses at the gene ends were 2 bases for V and 4 bases for J; bases not matched to a gene: 4. Germline values: CDR1 MNHEY, CDR2 SVGAGI. This CDR3 contains 15 residues. The CDR3 coding sequence is TGTGCCAGCAGTTACACCAGGACAGGGAATCAGCCCCAGCATTTT. Translation gives CASSYTRTGNQPQHF.

This clone has only one observation. This chain uses TRBV7-9 with TRBJ1-4; 7 nucleotides line up with TRBD1. The CDR3 length is 15 residues. In germline, CDR1 is SEHNR, CDR2 FQNEAQ (reference sequence). V lost 5 bases to trimming and J lost 4 bases; unmatched junction nucleotides: 7. In DNA, the CDR3 is TGTGCCAGCAGCGGCCCTGACAGGGTTAATGAAAAACTGTTTTTT. Encoded protein: CASSGPDRVNEKLFF. Supplemented by reference TRBV7-9 and TRBJ1-4, the full variable domain reads DTGVSQNPRHKITKRGQNVTFRCDPISEHNRLYWYRQTLGQGPEFLTYFQNEAQLEKSRLLSDRFSAERPKGSFSTLEIQRTEQGDSAMYLCASSGPDRVNEKLFFGSGTQLSVL.

The chain is built from TRBV19 and TRBJ1-4; TRBD1 is a possible D gene (5 bases). This CDR3 has 13 residues. Trimming removed 4 bases from V and 6 bases from J, with 9 bases in between. The germline CDR1 and CDR2 sequences are LNHDA and SQIVND (reference sequence). CDR3 nucleotide sequence: TGTGCCAGTAGTAGCTGGGGCCATGAAAAACTGTTTTTT. Protein product: CASSSWGHEKLFF.